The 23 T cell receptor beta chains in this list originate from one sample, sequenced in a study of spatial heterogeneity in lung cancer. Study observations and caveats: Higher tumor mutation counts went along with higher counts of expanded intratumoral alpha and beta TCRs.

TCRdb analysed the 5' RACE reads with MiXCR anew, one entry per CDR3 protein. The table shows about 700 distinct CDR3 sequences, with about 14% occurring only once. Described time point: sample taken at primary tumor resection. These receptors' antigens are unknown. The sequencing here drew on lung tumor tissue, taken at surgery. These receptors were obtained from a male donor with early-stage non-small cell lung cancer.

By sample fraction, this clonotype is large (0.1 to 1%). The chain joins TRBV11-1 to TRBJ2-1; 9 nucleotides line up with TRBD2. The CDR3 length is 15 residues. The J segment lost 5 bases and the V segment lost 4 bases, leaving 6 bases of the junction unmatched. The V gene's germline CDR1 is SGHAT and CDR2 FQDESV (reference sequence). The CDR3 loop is CASSSLAGGNNEQFF. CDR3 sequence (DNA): TGTGCCAGCAGCTCCCTGGCGGGAGGGAACAATGAGCAGTTCTTC.

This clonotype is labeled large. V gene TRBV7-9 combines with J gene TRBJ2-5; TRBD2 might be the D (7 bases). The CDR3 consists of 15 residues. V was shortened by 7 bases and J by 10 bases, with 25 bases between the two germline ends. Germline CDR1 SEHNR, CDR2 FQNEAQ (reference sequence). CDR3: CASIQEGGGAGGQYF. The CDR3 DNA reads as TGTGCCAGCATCCAAGAGGGCGGGGGCGCCGGGGGCCAGTACTTC. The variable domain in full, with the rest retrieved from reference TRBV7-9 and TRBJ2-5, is DTGVSQNPRHKITKRGQNVTFRCDPISEHNRLYWYRQTLGQGPEFLTYFQNEAQLEKSRLLSDRFSAERPKGSFSTLEIQRTEQGDSAMYLCASIQEGGGAGGQYFGPGTRLLVL.

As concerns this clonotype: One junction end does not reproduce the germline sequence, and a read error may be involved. CDR3 DNA sequence: TGCAGTGCTAGAGATTGGACAGGGGATGGCTTCACCTTC. This gives the protein CSARDWTGDGFTF. The chain uses TRBV20-1 and TRBJ1-2; TRBD1 matches 9 bases. Germline assignment: CDR1 DFQATT and CDR2 SNEGSKA (reference sequence). There are 13 residues in the CDR3.

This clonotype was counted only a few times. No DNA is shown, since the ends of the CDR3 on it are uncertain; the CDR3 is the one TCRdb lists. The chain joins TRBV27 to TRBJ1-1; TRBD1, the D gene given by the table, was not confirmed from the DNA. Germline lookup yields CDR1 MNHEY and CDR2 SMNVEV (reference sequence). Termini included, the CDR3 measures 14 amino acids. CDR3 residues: CASTPTPFGAEAFF.

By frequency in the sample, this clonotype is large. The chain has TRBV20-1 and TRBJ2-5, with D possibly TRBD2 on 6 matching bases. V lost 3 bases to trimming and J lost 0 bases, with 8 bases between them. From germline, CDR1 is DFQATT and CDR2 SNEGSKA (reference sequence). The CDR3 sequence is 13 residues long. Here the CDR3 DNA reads TGCAGTGCTAGGGCGGGACACCAAGAGACCCAGTACTTC. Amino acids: CSARAGHQETQYF.

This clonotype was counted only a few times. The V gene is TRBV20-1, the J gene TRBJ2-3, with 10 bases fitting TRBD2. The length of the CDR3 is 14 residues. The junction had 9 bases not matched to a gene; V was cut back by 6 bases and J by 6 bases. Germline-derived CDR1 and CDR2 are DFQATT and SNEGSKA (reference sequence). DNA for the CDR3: TGCAGTGCCCGCCCCCCAGCGGGAGGGGATACGCAGTATTTT. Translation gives CSARPPAGGDTQYF.

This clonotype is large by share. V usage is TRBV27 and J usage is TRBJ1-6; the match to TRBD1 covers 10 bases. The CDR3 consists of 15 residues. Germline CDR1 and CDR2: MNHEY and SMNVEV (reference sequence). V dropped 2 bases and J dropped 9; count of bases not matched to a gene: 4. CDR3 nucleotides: TGTGCCAGCAGTTTAACGGGGGACAGGGGTTCACCCCTCCACTTT. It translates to CASSLTGDRGSPLHF.

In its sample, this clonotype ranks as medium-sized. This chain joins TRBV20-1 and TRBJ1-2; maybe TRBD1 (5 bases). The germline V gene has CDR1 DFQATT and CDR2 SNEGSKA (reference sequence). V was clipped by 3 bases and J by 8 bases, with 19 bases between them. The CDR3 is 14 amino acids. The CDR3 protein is CSASRSGRTRGYTF. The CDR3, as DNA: TGCAGTGCTAGCCGTTCGGGACGGACTAGAGGCTACACCTTC.

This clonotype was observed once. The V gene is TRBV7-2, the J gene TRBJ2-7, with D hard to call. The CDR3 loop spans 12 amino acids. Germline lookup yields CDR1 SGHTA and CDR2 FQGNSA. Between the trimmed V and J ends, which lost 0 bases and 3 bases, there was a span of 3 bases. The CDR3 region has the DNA TGTGCCAGCAGCTTAGCTGACTACGAGCAGTACTTC. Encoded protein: CASSLADYEQYF. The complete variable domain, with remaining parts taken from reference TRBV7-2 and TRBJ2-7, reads GAGVSQSPSNKVTEKGKDVELRCDPISGHTALYWYRQSLGQGLEFLIYFQGNSAPDKSGLPSDRFSAERTGGSVSTLTIQRTQQEDSAVYLCASSLADYEQYFGPGTRLTVT.

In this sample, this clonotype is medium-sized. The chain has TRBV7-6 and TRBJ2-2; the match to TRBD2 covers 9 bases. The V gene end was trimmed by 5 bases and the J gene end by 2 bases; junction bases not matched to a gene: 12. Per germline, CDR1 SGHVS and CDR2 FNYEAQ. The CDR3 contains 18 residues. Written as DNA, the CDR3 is TGTGCCAGCAGCCCAGGGGGGGAGACTAGCGGTAACACCGGGGAGCTGTTTTTT. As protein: CASSPGGETSGNTGELFF.

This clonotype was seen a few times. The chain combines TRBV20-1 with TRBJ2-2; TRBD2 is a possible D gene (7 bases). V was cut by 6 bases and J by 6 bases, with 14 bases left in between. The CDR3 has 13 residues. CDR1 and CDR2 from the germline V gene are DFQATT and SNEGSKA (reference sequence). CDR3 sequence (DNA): TGCAGTGCCATACCGGGGGGCCCCGGGGAGCTGTTTTTT. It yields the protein CSAIPGGPGELFF.

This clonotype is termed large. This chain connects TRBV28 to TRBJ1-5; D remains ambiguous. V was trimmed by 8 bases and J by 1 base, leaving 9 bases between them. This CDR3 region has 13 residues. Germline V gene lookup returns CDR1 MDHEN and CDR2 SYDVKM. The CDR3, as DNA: TGTGCCAGCCGACCGTTGAGCAATCAGCCCCAGCATTTT. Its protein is CASRPLSNQPQHF.

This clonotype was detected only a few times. CDR3 nucleotide sequence: TGCGCCAGCAGCCCCGAGCCCTCTGGGGCCAACGTCCTGACTTTC. Its translation: CASSPEPSGANVLTF. The chain employs TRBV5-1 and TRBJ2-6; no clear D gene. Germline values: CDR1 SGHRS, CDR2 YFSETQ. Trimming stripped 4 bases from V and 0 bases from J, with 8 bases between. The CDR3 extends over 15 amino acids.

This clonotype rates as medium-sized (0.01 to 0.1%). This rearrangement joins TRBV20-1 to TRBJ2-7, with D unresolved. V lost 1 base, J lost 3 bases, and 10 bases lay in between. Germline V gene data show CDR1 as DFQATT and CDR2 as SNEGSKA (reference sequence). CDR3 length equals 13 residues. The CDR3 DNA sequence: TGCAGTGCTAGAGGAGGCTGGAGCTACGAGCAGTACTTC. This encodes CSARGGWSYEQYF.

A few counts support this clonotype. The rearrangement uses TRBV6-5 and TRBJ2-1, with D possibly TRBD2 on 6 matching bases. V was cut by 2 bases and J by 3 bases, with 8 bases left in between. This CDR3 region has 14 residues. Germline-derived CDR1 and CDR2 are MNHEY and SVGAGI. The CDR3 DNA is TGTGCCAGCAGTTACGGAGGGAACTACAATGAGCAGTTCTTC. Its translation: CASSYGGNYNEQFF.

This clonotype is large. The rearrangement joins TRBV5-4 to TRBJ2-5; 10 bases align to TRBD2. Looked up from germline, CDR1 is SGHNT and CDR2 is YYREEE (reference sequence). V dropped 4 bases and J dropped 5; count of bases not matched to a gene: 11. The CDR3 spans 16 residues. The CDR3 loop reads CASSPKAGGPGETQYF. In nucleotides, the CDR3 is TGTGCCAGCAGCCCGAAAGCGGGAGGGCCGGGGGAGACCCAGTACTTC.

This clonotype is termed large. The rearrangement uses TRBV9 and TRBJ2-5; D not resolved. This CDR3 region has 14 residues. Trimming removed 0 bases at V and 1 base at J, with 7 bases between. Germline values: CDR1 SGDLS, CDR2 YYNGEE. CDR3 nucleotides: TGTGCCAGCAGCGTAGGCGGCAGCCAAGAGACCCAGTACTTC. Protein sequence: CASSVGGSQETQYF.

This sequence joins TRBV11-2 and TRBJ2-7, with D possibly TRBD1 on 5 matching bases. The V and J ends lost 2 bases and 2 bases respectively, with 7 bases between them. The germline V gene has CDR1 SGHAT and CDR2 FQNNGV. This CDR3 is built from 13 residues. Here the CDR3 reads CASSLQGPYEQYF. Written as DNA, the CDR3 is TGTGCCAGCAGCTTACAGGGCCCCTACGAGCAGTACTTC.

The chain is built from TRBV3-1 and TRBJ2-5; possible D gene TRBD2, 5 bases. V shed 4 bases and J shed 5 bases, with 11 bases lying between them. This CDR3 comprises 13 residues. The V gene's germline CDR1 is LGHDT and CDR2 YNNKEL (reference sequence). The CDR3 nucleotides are TGTGCCAGCAGCCGCACTAGTTGGGAGACCCAGTACTTC. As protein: CASSRTSWETQYF.

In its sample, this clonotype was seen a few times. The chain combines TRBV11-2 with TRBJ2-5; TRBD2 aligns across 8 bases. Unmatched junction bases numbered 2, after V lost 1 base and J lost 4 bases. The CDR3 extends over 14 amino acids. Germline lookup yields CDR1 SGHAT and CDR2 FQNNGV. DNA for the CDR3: TGTGCCAGCAGCTTAGCAGCGGGAGTAGAGACCCAGTACTTC. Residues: CASSLAAGVETQYF. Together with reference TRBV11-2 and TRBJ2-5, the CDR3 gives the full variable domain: EAGVAQSPRYKIIEKRQSVAFWCNPISGHATLYWYQQILGQGPKLLIQFQNNGVVDDSQLPKDRFSAERLKGVDSTLKIQPAKLEDSAVYLCASSLAAGVETQYFGPGTRLLVL.

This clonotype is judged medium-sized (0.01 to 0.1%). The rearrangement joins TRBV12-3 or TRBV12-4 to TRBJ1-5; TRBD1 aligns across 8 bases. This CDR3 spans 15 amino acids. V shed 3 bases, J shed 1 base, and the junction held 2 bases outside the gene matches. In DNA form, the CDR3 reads TGTGCCAGCAGTTTTTCAGGGGGCAGCAATCAGCCCCAGCATTTT. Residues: CASSFSGGSNQPQHF.

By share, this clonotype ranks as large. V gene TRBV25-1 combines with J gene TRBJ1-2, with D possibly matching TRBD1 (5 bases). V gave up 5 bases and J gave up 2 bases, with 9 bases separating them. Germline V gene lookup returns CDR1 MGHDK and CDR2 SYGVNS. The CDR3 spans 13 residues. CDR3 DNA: TGTGCCAGCAGTCCAGGGACCAACTATGGCTACACCTTC. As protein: CASSPGTNYGYTF.

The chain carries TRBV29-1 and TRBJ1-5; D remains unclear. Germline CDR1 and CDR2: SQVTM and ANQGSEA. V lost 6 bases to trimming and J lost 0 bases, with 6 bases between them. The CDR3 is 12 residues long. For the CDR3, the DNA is TGCAGCGTGAGCGATAGCAATCAGCCCCAGCATTTT. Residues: CSVSDSNQPQHF.